This TCR beta chain is from a study of T cell changes during pregnancy in multiple sclerosis. The data were produced by immunoSEQ multiplex PCR, yet TCRdb's version contains in-frame clones alone and is incomplete. The sample contains about 70,000 clones, 80% to 95% of which appear only once. This CDR3 spans 13 amino acids. Germline V gene sequence: CDR1 LNHNV, CDR2 YYDKDF (reference sequence). With 0 bases removed from V and 4 bases from J, the gap between germline ends came to 7 bases. The receptor was derived from a female donor with multiple sclerosis, enrolled in a pregnancy study. The genes are TRBV15 and TRBJ2-7; D uncertain. Sample: CD4+ T cells from peripheral blood mononuclear cells, taken after pregnancy. In DNA form, the CDR3 reads TGTGCCACCAGCAGAGATCCTTCTTACGAGCAGTACTTC. Translated, it gives CATSRDPSYEQYF. Combining the CDR3 with reference TRBV15 and TRBJ2-7 gives the whole variable domain DAMVIQNPRYQVTQFGKPVTLSCSQTLNHNVMYWYQQKSSQAPKLLFHYYDKDFNNEADTPDNFQSRRPNTSFCFLDIRSPGLGDTAMYLCATSRDPSYEQYFGPGTRLTVT.